This record looks at one T cell receptor (beta chain) sequence and its context. Its antigen remains unknown. This sample stems from a study of vaccination effects on CD4 cells after COVID-19. Whole-study findings and limits: There was marked clonal contraction among infection- and vaccine-induced clones late after vaccination.

CD4+ T cells were isolated after less than 13 days of culture. Vaccinated recipients, who were negative for nucleocapsid antibodies, had no history of SARS-CoV-2 infection. Germline assignment: CDR1 MNHEY and CDR2 SVGAGI. The V and J ends lost 6 bases and 2 bases, in that order; junction bases with no gene match: 2. The CDR3 is made up of 14 amino acids. Clones were sequenced by immunoSEQ multiplex PCR, and TCRdb holds only the in-frame ones, with some missing. The sample yields some 30,000 clones, 70% seen once. Here the sequenced sample was CD4+ T cells from PBMCs cultured without peptide, taken before COVID-19 vaccination. The chain uses TRBV6-5 and TRBJ2-3; 10 nucleotides match TRBD2. This clonotype originated in a human donor who received a COVID-19 vaccine. CDR3 loop: CASRTSGATDTQYF. For the CDR3, the DNA is TGTGCCAGCAGAACTAGCGGGGCCACAGATACGCAGTATTTT.